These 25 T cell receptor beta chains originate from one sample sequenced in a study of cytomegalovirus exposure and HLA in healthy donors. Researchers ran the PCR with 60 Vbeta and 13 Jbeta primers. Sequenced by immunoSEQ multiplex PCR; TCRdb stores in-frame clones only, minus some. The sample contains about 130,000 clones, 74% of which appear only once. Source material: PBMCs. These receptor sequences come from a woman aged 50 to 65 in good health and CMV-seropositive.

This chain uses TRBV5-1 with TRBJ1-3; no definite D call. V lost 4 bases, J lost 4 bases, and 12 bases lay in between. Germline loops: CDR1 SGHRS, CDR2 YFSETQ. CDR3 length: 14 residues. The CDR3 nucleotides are TGCGCCAGCAGCCCAGGCAACTCGGGAAACACCATATATTTT. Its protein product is CASSPGNSGNTIYF.

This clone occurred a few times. As DNA, the CDR3 is TGTGCCAGCAGCCCGGCGGGGACAGATACGCAGTATTTT. This encodes CASSPAGTDTQYF. The rearrangement joins TRBV11-3 to TRBJ2-3, with D perhaps TRBD2 (6 bases). The V end lost 5 bases, the J end lost 3 bases, and 9 bases lay between the germline ends. Per germline, CDR1 SGHNT and CDR2 YENEEA. CDR3 size: 13 residues.

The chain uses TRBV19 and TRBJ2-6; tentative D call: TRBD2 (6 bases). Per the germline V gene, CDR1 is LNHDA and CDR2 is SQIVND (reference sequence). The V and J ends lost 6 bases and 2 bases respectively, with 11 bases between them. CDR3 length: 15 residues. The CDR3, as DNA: TGTGCCAGTAGGGGGACTTCTGCTGGGGCCAACGTCCTGACTTTC. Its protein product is CASRGTSAGANVLTF.

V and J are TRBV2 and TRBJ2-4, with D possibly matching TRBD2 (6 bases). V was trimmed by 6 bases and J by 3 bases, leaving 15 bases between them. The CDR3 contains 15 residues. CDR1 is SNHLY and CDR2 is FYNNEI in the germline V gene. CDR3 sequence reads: CASRDPREVKNIQYF. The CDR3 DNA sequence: TGTGCCAGCAGAGATCCCAGGGAGGTCAAAAACATTCAGTACTTC.

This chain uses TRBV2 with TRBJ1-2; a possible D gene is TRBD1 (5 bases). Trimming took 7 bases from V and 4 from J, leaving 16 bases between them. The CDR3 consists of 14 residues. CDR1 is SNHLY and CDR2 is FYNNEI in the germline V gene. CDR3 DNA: TGTGCCAGCAATCGGGAGGGGCACACCTATGGCTACACCTTC. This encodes CASNREGHTYGYTF.

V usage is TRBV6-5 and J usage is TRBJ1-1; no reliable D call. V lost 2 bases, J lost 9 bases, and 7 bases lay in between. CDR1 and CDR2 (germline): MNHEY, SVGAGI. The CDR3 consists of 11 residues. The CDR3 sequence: CASSYGPKAFF. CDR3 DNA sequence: TGTGCCAGCAGTTACGGGCCGAAAGCTTTCTTT.

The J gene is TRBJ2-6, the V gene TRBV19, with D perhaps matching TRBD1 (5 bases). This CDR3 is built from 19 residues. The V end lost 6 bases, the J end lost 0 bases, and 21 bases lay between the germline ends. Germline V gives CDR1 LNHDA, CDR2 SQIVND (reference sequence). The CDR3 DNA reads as TGTGCCAGTAGCCTAGGGGAAGGTTTTAGGGGCTCTGGGGCCAACGTCCTGACTTTC. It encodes CASSLGEGFRGSGANVLTF.

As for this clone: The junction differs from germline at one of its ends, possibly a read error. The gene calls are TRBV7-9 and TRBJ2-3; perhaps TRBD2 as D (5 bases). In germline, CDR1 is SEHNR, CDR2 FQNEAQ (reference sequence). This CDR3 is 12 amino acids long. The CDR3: CSSSLDYHQQYF. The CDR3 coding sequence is TGTTCCAGCAGCTTAGACTATCACCAGCAGTATTTT.

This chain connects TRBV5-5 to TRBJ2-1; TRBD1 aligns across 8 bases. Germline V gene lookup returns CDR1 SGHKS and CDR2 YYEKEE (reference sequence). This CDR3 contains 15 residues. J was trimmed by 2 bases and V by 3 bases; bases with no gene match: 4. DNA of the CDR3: TGTGCCAGCAGCTCACAGGGGGGAGCCTACAATGAGCAGTTCTTC. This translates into CASSSQGGAYNEQFF. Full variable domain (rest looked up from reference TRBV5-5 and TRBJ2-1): DAGVTQSPTHLIKTRGQQVTLRCSPISGHKSVSWYQQVLGQGPQFIFQYYEKEERGRGNFPDRFSARQFPNYSSELNVNALLLGDSALYLCASSSQGGAYNEQFFGPGTRLTVL.

The CDR3 DNA sequence: TGTGCCAGCAGCGTAGAAGGTACGGGAGATACGCAGTATTTT. Its translation: CASSVEGTGDTQYF. This chain connects TRBV9 to TRBJ2-3; no reliable D call. CDR1 and CDR2 from the germline V gene are SGDLS and YYNGEE. The CDR3 has 14 amino acids. The V end lost 0 bases, the J end lost 5 bases, and 10 bases lay between the germline ends.

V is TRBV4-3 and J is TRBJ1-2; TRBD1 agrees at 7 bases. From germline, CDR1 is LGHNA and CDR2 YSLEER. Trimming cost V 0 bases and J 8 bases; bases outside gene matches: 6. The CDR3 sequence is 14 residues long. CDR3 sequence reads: CASSQDGRGDGYTF. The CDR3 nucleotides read TGCGCCAGCAGCCAAGATGGCAGGGGGGACGGCTACACCTTC.

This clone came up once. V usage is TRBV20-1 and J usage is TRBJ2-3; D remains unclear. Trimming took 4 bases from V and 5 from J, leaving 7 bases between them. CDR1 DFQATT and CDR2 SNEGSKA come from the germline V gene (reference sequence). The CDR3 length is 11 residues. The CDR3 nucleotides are TGCAGTGCTATTAGTGAAGATACGCAGTATTTT. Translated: CSAISEDTQYF.

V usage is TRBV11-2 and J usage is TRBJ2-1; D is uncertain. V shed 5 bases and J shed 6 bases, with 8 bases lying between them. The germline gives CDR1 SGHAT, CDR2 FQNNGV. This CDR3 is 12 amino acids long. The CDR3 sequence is CASSLASNEQFF. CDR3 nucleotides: TGTGCCAGCAGCCTGGCCAGCAATGAGCAGTTCTTC. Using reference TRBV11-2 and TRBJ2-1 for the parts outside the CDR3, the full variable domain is EAGVAQSPRYKIIEKRQSVAFWCNPISGHATLYWYQQILGQGPKLLIQFQNNGVVDDSQLPKDRFSAERLKGVDSTLKIQPAKLEDSAVYLCASSLASNEQFFGPGTRLTVL.

CDR3 coding DNA: TGTGCCATCAGTTCTCCGGGACAGATGGCCTTCGAGCAGTACTTC. This codes for CAISSPGQMAFEQYF. The rearrangement uses TRBV10-3 and TRBJ2-7; 7 bases are shared with TRBD1. The germline gives CDR1 ENHRY, CDR2 SYGVKD. This CDR3 is built from 15 residues. V shed 5 bases and J 6 bases; nucleotides not matched to a gene: 13.

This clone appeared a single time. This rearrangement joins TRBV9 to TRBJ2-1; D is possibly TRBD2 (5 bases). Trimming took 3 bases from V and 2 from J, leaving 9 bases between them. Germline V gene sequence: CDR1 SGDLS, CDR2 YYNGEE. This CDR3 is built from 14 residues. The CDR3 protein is CASSERAAYNEQFF. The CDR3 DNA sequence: TGTGCCAGCAGCGAGCGAGCGGCCTACAATGAGCAGTTCTTC.

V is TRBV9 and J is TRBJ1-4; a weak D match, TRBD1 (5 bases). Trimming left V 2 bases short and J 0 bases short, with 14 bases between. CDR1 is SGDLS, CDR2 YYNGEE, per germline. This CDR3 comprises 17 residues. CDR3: CASSVHAGGATNEKLFF. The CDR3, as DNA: TGTGCCAGCAGCGTTCATGCGGGGGGGGCAACTAATGAAAAACTGTTTTTT.

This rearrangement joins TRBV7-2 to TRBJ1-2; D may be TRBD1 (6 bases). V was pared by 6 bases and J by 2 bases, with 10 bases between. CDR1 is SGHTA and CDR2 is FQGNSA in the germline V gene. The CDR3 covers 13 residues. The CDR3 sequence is CASSPRGNYGYTF. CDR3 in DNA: TGTGCCAGCAGTCCCAGGGGCAACTATGGCTACACCTTC.

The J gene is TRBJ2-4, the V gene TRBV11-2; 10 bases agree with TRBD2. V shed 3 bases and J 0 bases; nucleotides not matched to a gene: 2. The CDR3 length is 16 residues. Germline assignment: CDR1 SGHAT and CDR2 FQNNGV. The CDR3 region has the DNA TGTGCCAGCAGCTTTAGCGGGGGGCTAGCCAAAAACATTCAGTACTTC. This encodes CASSFSGGLAKNIQYF.

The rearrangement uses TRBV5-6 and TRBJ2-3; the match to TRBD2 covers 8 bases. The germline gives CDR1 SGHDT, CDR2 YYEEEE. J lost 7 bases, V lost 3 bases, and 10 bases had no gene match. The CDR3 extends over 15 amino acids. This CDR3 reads CASSSIPGLVYTQYF. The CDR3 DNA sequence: TGTGCCAGCAGCTCCATCCCGGGACTAGTGTATACGCAGTATTTT.

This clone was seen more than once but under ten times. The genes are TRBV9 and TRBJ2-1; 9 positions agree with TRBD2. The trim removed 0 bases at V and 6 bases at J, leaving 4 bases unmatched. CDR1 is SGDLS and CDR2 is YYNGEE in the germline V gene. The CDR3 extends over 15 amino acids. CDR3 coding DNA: TGTGCCAGCAGCGTAGGCGGGACTAGCCCCAATGAGCAGTTCTTC. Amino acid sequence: CASSVGGTSPNEQFF.

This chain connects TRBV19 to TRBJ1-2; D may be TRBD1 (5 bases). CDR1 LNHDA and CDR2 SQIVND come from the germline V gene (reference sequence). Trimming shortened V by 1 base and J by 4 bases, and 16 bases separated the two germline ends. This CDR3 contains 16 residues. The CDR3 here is CASSIGLGRAFYGYTF. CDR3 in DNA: TGTGCCAGTAGTATAGGGTTGGGCAGGGCCTTCTATGGCTACACCTTC.

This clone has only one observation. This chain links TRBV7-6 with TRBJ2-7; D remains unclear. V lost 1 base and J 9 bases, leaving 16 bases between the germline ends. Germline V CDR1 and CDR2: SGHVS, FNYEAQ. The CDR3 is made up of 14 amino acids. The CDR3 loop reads CASSLGSSAAMQYF. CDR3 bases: TGTGCCAGCAGCTTAGGATCCTCGGCGGCAATGCAGTACTTC.

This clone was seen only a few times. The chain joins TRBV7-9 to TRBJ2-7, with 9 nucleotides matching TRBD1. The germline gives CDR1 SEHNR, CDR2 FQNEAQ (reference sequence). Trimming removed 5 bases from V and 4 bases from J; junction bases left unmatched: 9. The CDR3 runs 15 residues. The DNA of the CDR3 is TGTGCCAGCAGCACTCAATGGACAGGGGATTACGAGCAGTACTTC. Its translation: CASSTQWTGDYEQYF.

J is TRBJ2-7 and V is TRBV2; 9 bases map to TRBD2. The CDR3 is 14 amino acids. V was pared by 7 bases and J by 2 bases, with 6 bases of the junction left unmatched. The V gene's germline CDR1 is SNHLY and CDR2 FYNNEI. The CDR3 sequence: CASTIAGAAYEQYF. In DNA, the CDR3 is TGTGCCAGCACCATAGCGGGGGCGGCCTACGAGCAGTACTTC.

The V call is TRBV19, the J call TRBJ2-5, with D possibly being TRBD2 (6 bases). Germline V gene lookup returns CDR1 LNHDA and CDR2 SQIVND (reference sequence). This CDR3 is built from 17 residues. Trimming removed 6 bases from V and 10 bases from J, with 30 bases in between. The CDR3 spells CASSPLLGRDPTFDQYF. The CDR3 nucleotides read TGTGCCAGTAGCCCTCTTCTTGGGCGGGATCCGACATTTGACCAGTACTTC. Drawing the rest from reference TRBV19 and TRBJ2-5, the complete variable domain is DGGITQSPKYLFRKEGQNVTLSCEQNLNHDAMYWYRQDPGQGLRLIYYSQIVNDFQKGDIAEGYSVSREKKESFPLTVTSAQKNPTAFYLCASSPLLGRDPTFDQYFGPGTRLLVL.